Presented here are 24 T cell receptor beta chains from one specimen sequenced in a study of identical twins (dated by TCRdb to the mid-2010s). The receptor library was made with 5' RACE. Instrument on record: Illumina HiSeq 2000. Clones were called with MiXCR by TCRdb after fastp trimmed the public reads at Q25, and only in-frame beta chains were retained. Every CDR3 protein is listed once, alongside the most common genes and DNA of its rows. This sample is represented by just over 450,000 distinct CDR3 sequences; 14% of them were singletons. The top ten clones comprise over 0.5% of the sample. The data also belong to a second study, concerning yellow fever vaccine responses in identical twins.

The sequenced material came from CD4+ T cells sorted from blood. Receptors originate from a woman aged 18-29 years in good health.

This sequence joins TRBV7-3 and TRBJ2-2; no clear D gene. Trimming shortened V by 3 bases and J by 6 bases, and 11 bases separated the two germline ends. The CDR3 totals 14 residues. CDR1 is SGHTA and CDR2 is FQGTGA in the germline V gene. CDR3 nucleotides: TGTGCCAGCAGCTTCAGTAAAGGATCCGGGGAGCTGTTTTTT. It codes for CASSFSKGSGELFF.

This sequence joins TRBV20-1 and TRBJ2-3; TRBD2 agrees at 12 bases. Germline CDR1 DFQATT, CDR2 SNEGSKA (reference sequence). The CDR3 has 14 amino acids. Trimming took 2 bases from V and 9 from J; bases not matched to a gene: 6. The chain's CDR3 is CSARMASGGATQYF. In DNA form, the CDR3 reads TGCAGTGCTAGAATGGCTAGCGGGGGGGCCACGCAGTATTTT.

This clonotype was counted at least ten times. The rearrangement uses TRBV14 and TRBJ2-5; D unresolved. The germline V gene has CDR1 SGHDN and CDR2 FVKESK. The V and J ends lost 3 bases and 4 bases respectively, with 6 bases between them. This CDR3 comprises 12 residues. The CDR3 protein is CASSHVRETQYF. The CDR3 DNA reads TGTGCCAGCAGCCATGTTCGAGAGACCCAGTACTTC.

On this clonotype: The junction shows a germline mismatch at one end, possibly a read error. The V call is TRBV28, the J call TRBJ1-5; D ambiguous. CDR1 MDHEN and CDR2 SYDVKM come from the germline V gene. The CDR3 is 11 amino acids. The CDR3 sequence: CASSLGQSQHF. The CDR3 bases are TGTGCCAGCAGTTTGGGTCAGTCCCAGCATTTT.

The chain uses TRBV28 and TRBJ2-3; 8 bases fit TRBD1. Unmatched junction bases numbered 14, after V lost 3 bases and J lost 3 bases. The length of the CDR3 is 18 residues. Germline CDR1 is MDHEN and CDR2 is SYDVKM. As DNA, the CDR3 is TGTGCCAGCAGTTTGAAGGGGGTCGGCAGGGGGCGTACAGATACGCAGTATTTT. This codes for CASSLKGVGRGRTDTQYF.

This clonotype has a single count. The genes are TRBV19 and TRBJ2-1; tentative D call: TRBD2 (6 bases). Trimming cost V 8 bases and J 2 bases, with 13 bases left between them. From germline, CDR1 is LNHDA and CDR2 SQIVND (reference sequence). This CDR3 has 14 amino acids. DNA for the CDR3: TGTGCCAGTGTTCGGACTATGACCTACAATGAGCAGTTCTTC. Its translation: CASVRTMTYNEQFF.

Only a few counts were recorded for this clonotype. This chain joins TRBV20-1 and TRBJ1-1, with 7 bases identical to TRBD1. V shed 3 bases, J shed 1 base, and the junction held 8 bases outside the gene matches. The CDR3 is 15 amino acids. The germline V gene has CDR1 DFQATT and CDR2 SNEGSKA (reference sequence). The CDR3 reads CSARGRGRGNTEAFF. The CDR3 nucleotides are TGCAGTGCTAGGGGTAGGGGGCGGGGGAACACTGAAGCTTTCTTT.

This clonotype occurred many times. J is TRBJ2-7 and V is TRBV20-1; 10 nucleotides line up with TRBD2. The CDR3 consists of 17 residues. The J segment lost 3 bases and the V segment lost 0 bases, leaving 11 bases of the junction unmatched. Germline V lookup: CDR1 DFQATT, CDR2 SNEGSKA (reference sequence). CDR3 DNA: TGCAGTGCTAGAGAACCCCTCTCTAGCGGGAGAGGCTACGAGCAGTACTTC. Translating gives CSAREPLSSGRGYEQYF.

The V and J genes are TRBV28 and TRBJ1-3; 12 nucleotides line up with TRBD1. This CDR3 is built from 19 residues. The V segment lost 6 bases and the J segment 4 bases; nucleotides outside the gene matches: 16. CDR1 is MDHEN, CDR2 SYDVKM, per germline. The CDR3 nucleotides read TGTGCCAGCAGGACCTCTACCGGGACAGGGGGCGTTATGGGAAACACCATATATTTT. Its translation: CASRTSTGTGGVMGNTIYF.

The CDR3 coding sequence is TGTGCCAGCAGCCGGGACAGGGGTCCGGATACGCAGTATTTT. It specifies CASSRDRGPDTQYF. The chain carries TRBV6-1 and TRBJ2-3, with 10 bases fitting TRBD1. Losses at the gene ends were 6 bases for V and 6 bases for J; bases not matched to a gene: 6. Looked up from germline, CDR1 is MNHNS and CDR2 is SASEGT. The CDR3 spans 14 residues.

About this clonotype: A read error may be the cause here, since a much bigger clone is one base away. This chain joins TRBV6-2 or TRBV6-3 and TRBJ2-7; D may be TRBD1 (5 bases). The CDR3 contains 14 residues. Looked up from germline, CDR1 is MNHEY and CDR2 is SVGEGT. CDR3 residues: CACSYRITTYEQYF. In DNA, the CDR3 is TGTGCCTGCAGTTACAGGATAACTACCTACGAGCAGTACTTC.

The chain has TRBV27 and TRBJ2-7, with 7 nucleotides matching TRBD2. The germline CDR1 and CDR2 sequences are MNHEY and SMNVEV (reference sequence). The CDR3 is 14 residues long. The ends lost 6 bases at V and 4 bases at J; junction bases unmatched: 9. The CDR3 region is CASSRTRLSYEQYF. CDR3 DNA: TGTGCCAGCAGCCGGACTAGGCTTTCGTACGAGCAGTACTTC.

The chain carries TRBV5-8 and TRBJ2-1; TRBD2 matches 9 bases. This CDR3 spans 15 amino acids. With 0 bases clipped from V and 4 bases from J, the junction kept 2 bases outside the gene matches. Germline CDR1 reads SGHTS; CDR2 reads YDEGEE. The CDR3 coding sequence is TGTGCCAGCAGCTTGGACAGCGGGAGGTACAATGAGCAGTTCTTC. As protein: CASSLDSGRYNEQFF.

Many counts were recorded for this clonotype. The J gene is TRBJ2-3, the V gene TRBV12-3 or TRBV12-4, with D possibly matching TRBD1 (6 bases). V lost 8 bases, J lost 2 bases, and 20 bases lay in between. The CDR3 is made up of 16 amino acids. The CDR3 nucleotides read TGTGCCAGCCTTCCTGGCCGGGACACCTACACAGATACGCAGTATTTT. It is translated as CASLPGRDTYTDTQYF.

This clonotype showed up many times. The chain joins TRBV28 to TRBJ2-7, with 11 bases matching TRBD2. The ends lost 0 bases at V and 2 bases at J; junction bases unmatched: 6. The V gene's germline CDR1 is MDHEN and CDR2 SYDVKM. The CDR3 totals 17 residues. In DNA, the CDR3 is TGTGCCAGCAGTTTATGGACACTAGCGGGAGTTACCTACGAGCAGTACTTC. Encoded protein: CASSLWTLAGVTYEQYF.

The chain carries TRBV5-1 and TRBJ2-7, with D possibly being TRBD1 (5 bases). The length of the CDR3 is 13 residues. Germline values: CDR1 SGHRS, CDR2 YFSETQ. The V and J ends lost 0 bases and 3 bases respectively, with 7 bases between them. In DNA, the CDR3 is TGCGCCAGCAGCTTGGAGGGGTACTACGAGCAGTACTTC. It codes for CASSLEGYYEQYF.

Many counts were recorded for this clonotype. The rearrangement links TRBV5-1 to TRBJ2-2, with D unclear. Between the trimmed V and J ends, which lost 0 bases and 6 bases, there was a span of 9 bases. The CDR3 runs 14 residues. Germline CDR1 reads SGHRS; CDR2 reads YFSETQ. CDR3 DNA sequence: TGCGCCAGCAGCTTGGGTGGTGCGTCCGGGGAGCTGTTTTTT. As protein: CASSLGGASGELFF.

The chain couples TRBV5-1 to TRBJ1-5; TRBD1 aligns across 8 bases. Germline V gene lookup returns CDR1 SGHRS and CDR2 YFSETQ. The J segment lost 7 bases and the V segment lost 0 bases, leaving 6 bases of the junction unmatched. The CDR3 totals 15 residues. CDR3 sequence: CASSLVAGGEQPQHF. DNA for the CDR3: TGCGCCAGCAGCTTGGTGGCAGGGGGCGAACAGCCCCAGCATTTT. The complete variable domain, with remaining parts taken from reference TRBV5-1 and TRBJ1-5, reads KAGVTQTPRYLIKTRGQQVTLSCSPISGHRSVSWYQQTPGQGLQFLFEYFSETQRNKGNFPGRFSGRQFSNSRSEMNVSTLELGDSALYLCASSLVAGGEQPQHFGDGTRLSIL.

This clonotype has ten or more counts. CDR3 in DNA: TGTGCCAGCAGCCCGAAACCGACAGGGCGTACCGGGGAGCTGTTTTTT. Protein product: CASSPKPTGRTGELFF. The V and J genes are TRBV7-8 and TRBJ2-2; 7 bases align to TRBD1. The CDR3 loop spans 16 amino acids. Trimming cost V 5 bases and J 5 bases; bases outside gene matches: 11. CDR1 is SGHVS, CDR2 FQNEAQ, per germline.

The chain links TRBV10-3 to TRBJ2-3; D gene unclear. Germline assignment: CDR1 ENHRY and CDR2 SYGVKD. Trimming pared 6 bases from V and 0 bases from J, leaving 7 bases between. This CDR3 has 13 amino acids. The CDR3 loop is CAIRRSSTDTQYF. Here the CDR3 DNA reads TGTGCCATCAGGCGGAGTAGCACAGATACGCAGTATTTT.

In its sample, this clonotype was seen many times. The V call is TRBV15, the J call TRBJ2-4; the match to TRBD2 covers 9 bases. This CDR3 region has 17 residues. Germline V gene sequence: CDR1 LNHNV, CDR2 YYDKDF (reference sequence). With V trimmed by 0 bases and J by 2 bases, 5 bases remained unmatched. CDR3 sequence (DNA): TGTGCCACCAGCAGAGATCAAAGCGGGAGGACCAAAAACATTCAGTACTTC. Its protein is CATSRDQSGRTKNIQYF. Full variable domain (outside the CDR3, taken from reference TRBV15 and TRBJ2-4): DAMVIQNPRYQVTQFGKPVTLSCSQTLNHNVMYWYQQKSSQAPKLLFHYYDKDFNNEADTPDNFQSRRPNTSFCFLDIRSPGLGDTAMYLCATSRDQSGRTKNIQYFGAGTRLSVL.

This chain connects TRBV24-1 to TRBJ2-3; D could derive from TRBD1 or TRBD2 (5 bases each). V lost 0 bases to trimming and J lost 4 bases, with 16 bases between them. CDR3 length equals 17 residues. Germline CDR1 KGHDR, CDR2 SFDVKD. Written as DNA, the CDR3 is TGTGCCACCAGTGATTTGACGAGGGGCGCCAGCCCAGATACGCAGTATTTT. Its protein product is CATSDLTRGASPDTQYF.

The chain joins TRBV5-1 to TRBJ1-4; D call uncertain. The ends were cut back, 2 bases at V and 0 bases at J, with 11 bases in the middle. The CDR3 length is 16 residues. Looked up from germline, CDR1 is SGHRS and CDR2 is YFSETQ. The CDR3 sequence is CASSFSGAATNEKLFF. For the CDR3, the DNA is TGCGCCAGCAGCTTTTCTGGAGCTGCAACTAATGAAAAACTGTTTTTT. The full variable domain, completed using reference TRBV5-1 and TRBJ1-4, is KAGVTQTPRYLIKTRGQQVTLSCSPISGHRSVSWYQQTPGQGLQFLFEYFSETQRNKGNFPGRFSGRQFSNSRSEMNVSTLELGDSALYLCASSFSGAATNEKLFFGSGTQLSVL.

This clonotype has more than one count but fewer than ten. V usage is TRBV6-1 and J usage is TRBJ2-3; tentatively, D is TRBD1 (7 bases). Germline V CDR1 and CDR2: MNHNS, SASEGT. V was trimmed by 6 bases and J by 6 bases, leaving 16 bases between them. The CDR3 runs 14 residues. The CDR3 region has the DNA TGTGCCAGCAGGAAAACAGGGGACTTTGATACGCAGTATTTT. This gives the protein CASRKTGDFDTQYF.